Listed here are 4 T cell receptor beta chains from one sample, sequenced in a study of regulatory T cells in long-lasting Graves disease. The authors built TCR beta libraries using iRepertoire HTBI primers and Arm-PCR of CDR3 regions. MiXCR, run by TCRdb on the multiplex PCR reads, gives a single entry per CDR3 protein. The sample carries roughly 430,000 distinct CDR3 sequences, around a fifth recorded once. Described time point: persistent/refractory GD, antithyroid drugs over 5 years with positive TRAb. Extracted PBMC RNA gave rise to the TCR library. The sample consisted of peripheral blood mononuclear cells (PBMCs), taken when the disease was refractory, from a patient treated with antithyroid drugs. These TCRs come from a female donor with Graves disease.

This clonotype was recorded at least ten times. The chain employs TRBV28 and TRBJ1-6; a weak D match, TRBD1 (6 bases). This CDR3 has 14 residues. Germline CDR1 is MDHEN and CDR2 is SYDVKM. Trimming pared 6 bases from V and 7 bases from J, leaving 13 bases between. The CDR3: CASRTGTLNSPLHF. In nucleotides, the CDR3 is TGTGCCAGCAGAACAGGGACCTTAAATTCACCCCTCCACTTT.

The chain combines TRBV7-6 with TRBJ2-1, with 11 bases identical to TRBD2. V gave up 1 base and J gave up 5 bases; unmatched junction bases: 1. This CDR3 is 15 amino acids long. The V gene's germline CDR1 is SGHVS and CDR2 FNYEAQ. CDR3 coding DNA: TGTGCCAGCAGCTTAGTAGCGGGAGGGGACAATGAGCAGTTCTTC. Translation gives CASSLVAGGDNEQFF.

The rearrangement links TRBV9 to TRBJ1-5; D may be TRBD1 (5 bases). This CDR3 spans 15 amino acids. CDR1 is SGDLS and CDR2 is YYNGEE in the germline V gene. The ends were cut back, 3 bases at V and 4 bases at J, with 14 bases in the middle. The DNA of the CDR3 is TGTGCCAGCAGCGAGGGGAGCGGCTGGAATCAGCCCCAGCATTTT. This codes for CASSEGSGWNQPQHF.

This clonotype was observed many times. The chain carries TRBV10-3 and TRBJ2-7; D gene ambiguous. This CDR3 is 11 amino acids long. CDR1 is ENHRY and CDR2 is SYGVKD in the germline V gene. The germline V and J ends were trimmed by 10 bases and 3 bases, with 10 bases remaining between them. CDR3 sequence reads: CATGSLYEQYF. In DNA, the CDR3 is TGTGCCACCGGATCCCTCTACGAGCAGTACTTC.